Listed here is a single T cell receptor beta chain. This sample was included in a study of PD-L1 blockade in urothelial cancer. Study overall: Among blood samples, the median T cell count was approximately 150,000.

Patients each gave 1 to 8 samples, pretreatment and on-treatment. Sequencing was performed with immunoSEQ multiplex PCR; in TCRdb, only in-frame clones are kept and a portion is missing. The table has under 120,000 clones, around 85% seen once. The germline gives CDR1 MNHNS, CDR2 SASEGT. Trimming shortened V by 1 base and J by 5 bases, and 14 bases separated the two germline ends. The CDR3 spans 15 residues. The receptor was derived from a man in his fifties with urothelial cancer. The input for sequencing was PBMCs, taken around atezolizumab (anti-PD-L1) treatment. The chain combines TRBV6-1 with TRBJ2-5; D is perhaps TRBD2 (5 bases). CDR3 protein: CASSEVIRDRETQYF. CDR3 sequence (DNA): TGTGCCAGCAGTGAAGTCATACGGGATCGGGAGACCCAGTACTTC.